The subject of this entry is one T cell receptor beta chain. Its antigen remains unidentified. In germline, CDR1 is KGHDR, CDR2 SFDVKD. Trimming removed 4 bases at V and 7 bases at J, with 10 bases between. The CDR3 is made up of 12 amino acids. The sample belongs to a study of identical twins. In TCRdb, the 5' RACE reads were re-called with MiXCR into one record per CDR3 protein. The sample has approximately 1.8 million distinct CDR3 sequences, roughly 35% seen once. Notes on the study in general: The study found weaker excess twin sharing in beta out-of-frame sequences.

The receptor was isolated from a newborn girl in good health. This chain joins TRBV24-1 and TRBJ2-7; D is undetermined. Sequenced input: cord blood. CDR3 in amino acids: CATSEKENEQYF. The DNA for the CDR3 is TGTGCCACCAGTGAAAAGGAAAATGAGCAGTACTTC.